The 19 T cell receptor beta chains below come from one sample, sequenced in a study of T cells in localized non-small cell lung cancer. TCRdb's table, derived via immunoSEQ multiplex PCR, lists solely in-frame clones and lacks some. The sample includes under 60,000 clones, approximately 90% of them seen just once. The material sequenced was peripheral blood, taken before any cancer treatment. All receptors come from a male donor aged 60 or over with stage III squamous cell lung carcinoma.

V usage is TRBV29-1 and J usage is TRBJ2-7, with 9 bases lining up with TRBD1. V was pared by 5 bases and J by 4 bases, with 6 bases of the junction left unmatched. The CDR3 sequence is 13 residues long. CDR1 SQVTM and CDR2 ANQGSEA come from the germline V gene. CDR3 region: CSVRTGVPYEQYF. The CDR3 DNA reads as TGCAGCGTTAGGACAGGGGTCCCTTACGAGCAGTACTTC.

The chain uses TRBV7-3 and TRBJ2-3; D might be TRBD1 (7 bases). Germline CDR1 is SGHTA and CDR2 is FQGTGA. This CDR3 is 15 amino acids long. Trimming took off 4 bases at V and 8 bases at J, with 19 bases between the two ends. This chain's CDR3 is CASSSDRVGGGTQYF. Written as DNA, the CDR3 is TGTGCCAGCAGCTCCGACAGGGTGGGGGGCGGTACGCAGTATTTT.

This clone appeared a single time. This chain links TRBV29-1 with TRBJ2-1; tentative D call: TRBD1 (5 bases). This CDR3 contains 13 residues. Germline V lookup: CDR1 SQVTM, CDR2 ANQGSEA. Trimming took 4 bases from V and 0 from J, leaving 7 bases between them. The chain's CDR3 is CSVGQSSYNEQFF. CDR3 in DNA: TGCAGCGTTGGACAGAGCTCCTACAATGAGCAGTTCTTC.

The CDR3, as DNA: TGTGCCAGCAGAGCTTGGGACCAAAAAGGCTATGGCTACACCTTC. This gives the protein CASRAWDQKGYGYTF. The chain recombines TRBV6-1 with TRBJ1-2, with a tentative D call TRBD1 (5 bases). Trimming left V 6 bases short and J 4 bases short, with 18 bases between. The CDR3 is made up of 15 amino acids. Germline V gene sequence: CDR1 MNHNS, CDR2 SASEGT.

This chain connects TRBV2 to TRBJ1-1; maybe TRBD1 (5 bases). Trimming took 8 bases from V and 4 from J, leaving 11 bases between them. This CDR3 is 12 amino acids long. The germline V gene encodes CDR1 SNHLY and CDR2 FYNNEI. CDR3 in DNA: TGTGCCAGCTCAGGGATTCGCACTGAAGCTTTCTTT. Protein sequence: CASSGIRTEAFF. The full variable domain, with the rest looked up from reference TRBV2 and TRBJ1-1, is EPEVTQTPSHQVTQMGQEVILRCVPISNHLYFYWYRQILGQKVEFLVSFYNNEISEKSEIFDDQFSVERPDGSNFTLKIRSTKLEDSAMYFCASSGIRTEAFFGQGTRLTVV.

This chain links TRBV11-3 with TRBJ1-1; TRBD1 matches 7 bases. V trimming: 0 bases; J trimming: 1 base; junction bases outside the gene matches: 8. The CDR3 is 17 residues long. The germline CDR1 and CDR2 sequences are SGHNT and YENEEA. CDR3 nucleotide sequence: TGTGCCAGCAGCTTAGACCGGGGACAGCTCAAGAACACTGAAGCTTTCTTT. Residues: CASSLDRGQLKNTEAFF.

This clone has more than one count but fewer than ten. In DNA, the CDR3 is TGCAGCGTTGATCTACGACAGGGGAACACTGAAGCTTTCTTT. Its protein is CSVDLRQGNTEAFF. The chain is built from TRBV29-1 and TRBJ1-1, with 7 bases that match TRBD1. V lost 3 bases, J lost 1 base, and 5 bases stayed unmatched. This CDR3 has 14 residues. Germline lookup yields CDR1 SQVTM and CDR2 ANQGSEA.

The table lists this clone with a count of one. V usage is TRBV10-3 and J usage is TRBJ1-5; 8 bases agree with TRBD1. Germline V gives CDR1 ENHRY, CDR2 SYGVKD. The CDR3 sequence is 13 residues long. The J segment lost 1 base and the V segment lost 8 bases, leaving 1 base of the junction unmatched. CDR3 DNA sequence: TGTGCCATCGGACAGGGAAGCAATCAGCCCCAGCATTTT. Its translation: CAIGQGSNQPQHF.

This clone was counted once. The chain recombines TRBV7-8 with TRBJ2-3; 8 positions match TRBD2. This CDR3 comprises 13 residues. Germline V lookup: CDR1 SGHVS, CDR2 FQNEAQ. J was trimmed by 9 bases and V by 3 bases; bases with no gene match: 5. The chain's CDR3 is CASSLERGLTQYF. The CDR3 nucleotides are TGTGCCAGCAGCTTGGAGCGGGGGTTAACGCAGTATTTT.

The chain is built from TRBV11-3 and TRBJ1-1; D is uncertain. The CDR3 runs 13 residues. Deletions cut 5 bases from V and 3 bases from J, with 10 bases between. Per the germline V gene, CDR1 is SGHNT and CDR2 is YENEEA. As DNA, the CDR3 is TGTGCCAGCAGCCTCACAGCCTACACTGAAGCTTTCTTT. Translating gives CASSLTAYTEAFF.

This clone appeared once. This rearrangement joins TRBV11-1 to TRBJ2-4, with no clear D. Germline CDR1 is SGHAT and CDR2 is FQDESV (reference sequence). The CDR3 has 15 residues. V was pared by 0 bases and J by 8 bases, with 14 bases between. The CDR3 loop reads CASSLASGRRDIQYF. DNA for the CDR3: TGTGCCAGCAGCTTAGCGTCTGGACGCCGTGACATTCAGTACTTC.

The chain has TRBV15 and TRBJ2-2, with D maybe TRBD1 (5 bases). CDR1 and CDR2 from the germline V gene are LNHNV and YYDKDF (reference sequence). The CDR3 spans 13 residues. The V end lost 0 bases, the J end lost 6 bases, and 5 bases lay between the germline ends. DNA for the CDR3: TGTGCCACCAGCAGAGACAGGGCCGGGGAGCTGTTTTTT. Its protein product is CATSRDRAGELFF.

The CDR3: CASSLGGRGTEAFF. As DNA, the CDR3 is TGTGCCAGCAGCTTAGGGGGCCGGGGGACTGAAGCTTTCTTT. The rearrangement links TRBV7-3 to TRBJ1-1; D is possibly TRBD1 (6 bases). V lost 2 bases to trimming and J lost 5 bases, with 12 bases between them. CDR1 is SGHTA and CDR2 is FQGTGA in the germline V gene. CDR3 size: 14 residues. Variable domain in full (rest from reference TRBV7-3 and TRBJ1-1): GAGVSQTPSNKVTEKGKYVELRCDPISGHTALYWYRQSLGQGPEFLIYFQGTGAADDSGLPNDRFFAVRPEGSVSTLKIQRTERGDSAVYLCASSLGGRGTEAFFGQGTRLTVV.

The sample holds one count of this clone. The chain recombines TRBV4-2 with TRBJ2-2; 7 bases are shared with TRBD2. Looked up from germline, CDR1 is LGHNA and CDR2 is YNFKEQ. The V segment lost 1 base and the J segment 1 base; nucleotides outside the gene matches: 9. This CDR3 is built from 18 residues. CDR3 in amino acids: CASSQVPGRGENTGELFF. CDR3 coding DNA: TGTGCCAGCAGCCAAGTGCCTGGACGGGGGGAGAACACCGGGGAGCTGTTTTTT.

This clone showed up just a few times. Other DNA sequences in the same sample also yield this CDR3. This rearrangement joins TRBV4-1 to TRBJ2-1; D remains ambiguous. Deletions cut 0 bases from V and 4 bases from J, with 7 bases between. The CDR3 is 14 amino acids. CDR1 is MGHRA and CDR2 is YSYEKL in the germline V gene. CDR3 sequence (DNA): TGCGCCAGCAGCCAAGATTTTTTGTACAATGAGCAGTTCTTC. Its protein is CASSQDFLYNEQFF.

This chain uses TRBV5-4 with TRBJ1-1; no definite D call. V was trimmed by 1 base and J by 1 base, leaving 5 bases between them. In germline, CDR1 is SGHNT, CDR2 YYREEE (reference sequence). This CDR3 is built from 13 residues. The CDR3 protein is CASSLPANTEAFF. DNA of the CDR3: TGTGCCAGCAGCTTGCCAGCGAACACTGAAGCTTTCTTT. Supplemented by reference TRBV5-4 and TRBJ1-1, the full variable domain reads ETGVTQSPTHLIKTRGQQVTLRCSSQSGHNTVSWYQQALGQGPQFIFQYYREEENGRGNFPPRFSGLQFPNYSSELNVNALELDDSALYLCASSLPANTEAFFGQGTRLTVV.

The CDR3 DNA is TGCGCCAGCAGCCAAGATCGTGGGTTGGATTCACCCCTCCACTTT. It translates to CASSQDRGLDSPLHF. The chain recombines TRBV4-1 with TRBJ1-6; D not certain. Germline-derived CDR1 and CDR2 are MGHRA and YSYEKL. The CDR3 runs to 15 residues. V shed 0 bases and J shed 8 bases, with 11 bases lying between them.

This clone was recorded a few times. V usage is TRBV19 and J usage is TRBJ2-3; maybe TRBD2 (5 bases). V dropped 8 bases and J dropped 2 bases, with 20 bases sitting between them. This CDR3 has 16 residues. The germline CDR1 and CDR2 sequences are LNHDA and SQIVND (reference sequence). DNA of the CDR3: TGTGCCAGTGGCAGTAGCCCGCGGGCCAACACAGATACGCAGTATTTT. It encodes CASGSSPRANTDTQYF.

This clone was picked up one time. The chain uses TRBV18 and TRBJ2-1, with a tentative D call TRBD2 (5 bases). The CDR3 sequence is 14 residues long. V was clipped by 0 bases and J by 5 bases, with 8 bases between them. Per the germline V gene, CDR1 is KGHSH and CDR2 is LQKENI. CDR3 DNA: TGTGCCAGCTCACCACCGTCCGGGGACAATGAGCAGTTCTTC. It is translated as CASSPPSGDNEQFF.